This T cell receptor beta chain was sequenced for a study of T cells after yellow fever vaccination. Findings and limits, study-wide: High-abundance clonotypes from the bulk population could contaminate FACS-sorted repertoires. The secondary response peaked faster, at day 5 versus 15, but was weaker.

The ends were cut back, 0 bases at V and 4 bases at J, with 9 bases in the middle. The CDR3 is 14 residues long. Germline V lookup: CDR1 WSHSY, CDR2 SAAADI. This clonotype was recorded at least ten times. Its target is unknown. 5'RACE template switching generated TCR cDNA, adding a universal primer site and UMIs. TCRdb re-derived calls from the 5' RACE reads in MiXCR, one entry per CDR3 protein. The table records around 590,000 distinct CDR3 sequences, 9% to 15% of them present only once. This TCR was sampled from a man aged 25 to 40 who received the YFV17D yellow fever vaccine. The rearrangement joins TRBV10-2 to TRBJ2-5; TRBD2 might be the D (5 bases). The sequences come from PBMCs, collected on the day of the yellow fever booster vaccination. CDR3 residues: CASSESGRGETQYF. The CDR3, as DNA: TGCGCCAGCAGTGAGTCTGGCCGGGGAGAGACCCAGTACTTC.